This T cell receptor (beta chain) was sequenced during a study of control samples from healthy donors and cancer patients (TCRdb year 2020). This clone was seen only once. There is no known antigen for this receptor. Per-base quality was not reported, and no clone a single base away is much larger than it. For CDR1 and CDR2, the germline V gene (reference sequence) lists LGHDT and YNNKEL. Trimming takes 0 bases off V and 1 base off J; junction bases not matched to a gene: 4. The CDR3 runs 16 amino acids, cysteine and phenylalanine included. Only CDR3 DNA is held: 48 bases, read in frame from base 1. Preparation of the library involved the immunoSEQ multiplex PCR assay. TCRdb carries this immuneACCESS record with in-frame sequences only. Its versions omit some clonotypes, under half of them owing to an unresolved V gene in the studies checked, with the rest unexplained. This sample has about 110,000 clones in its table, and approximately 93% of those were observed once. The ten biggest clones cover 7.8% of the sample.

The clonotype comes from a woman under 30 in good health. The specimen sequenced was blood. This chain joins TRBV3-1 (or the pseudogene TRBV3-2) to TRBJ1-2; 8 central bases correspond to TRBD1. The DNA sequence is TGTGCCAGCAGCCAAGAACAGGGGGAATATAACTATGGCTACACCTTC. Its amino acids are CASSQEQGEYNYGYTF.